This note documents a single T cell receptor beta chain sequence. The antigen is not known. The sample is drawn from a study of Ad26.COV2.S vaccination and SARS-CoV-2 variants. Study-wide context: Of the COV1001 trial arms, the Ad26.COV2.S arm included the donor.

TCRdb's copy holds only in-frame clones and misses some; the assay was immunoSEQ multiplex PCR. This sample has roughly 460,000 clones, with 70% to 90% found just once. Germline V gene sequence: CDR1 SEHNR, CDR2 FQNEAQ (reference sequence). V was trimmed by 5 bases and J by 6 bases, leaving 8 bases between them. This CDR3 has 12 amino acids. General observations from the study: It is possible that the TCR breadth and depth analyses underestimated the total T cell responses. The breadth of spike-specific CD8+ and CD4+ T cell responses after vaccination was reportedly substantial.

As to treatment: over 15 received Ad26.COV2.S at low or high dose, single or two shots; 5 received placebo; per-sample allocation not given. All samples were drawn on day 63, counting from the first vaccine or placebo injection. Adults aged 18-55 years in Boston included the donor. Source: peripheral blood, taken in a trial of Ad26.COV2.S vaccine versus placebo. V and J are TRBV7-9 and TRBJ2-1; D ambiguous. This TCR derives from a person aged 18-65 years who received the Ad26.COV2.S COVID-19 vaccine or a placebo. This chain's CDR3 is CASSAMGNEQFF. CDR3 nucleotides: TGTGCCAGCAGCGCGATGGGCAATGAGCAGTTCTTC.